The next 10 T cell receptor beta chains were all read from a single sample in a study of blood T cell repertoires in COVID-19. Only in-frame clones appear in the TCRdb table, and some are missing; sequencing was by immunoSEQ multiplex PCR. Of some 300,000 clones listed, around 87% are singletons. Material: peripheral blood. The source of these receptors is a man in his 70s with acute or convalescent COVID-19.

This clone was detected ten times or more. Other DNA sequences in this sample translate to the same CDR3. The chain joins TRBV28 to TRBJ2-7; D gene uncertain. This CDR3 comprises 13 residues. Trimming left V 5 bases short and J 3 bases short, with 11 bases between. Germline V gene data show CDR1 as MDHEN and CDR2 as SYDVKM. The DNA for the CDR3 is TGTGCCAGCAGTCCCGCAGGCGTCTACGAGCAGTACTTC. Translation gives CASSPAGVYEQYF. Variable domain in full (rest from reference TRBV28 and TRBJ2-7): DVKVTQSSRYLVKRTGEKVFLECVQDMDHENMFWYRQDPGLGLRLIYFSYDVKMKEKGDIPEGYSVSREKKERFSLILESASTNQTSMYLCASSPAGVYEQYFGPGTRLTVT.

For this clone: Other DNA variants within this sample encode the same CDR3. The V gene is TRBV9, the J gene TRBJ2-3; TRBD1 agrees at 8 bases. This CDR3 spans 15 amino acids. V dropped 0 bases and J dropped 0; count of bases not matched to a gene: 0. Germline assignment: CDR1 SGDLS and CDR2 YYNGEE. The CDR3 spells CASSVGQGSTDTQYF. The CDR3 nucleotides read TGTGCCAGCAGCGTAGGACAGGGGAGCACAGATACGCAGTATTTT.

The chain joins TRBV5-1 to TRBJ2-5; 7 bases are shared with TRBD2. CDR1 SGHRS and CDR2 YFSETQ come from the germline V gene. The CDR3 runs to 16 residues. V shed 1 base, J shed 1 base, and the junction held 7 bases outside the gene matches. The CDR3 reads CASSLRLASFQETQYF. CDR3 bases: TGCGCCAGCAGCTTGCGACTAGCATCCTTCCAAGAGACCCAGTACTTC.

CDR3 residues: CASSQEGLAGGLSYNEQFF. The DNA of the CDR3 is TGTGCCAGCAGCCAAGAAGGCCTAGCGGGGGGGCTTTCCTACAATGAGCAGTTCTTC. The rearrangement uses TRBV4-2 and TRBJ2-1; TRBD2 matches at 12 bases. The ends lost 0 bases at V and 1 base at J; junction bases unmatched: 7. This CDR3 has 19 amino acids. Germline CDR1 is LGHNA and CDR2 is YNFKEQ.

This sequence joins TRBV5-1 and TRBJ2-2; 11 nucleotides match TRBD2. V shed 0 bases and J 4 bases; nucleotides not matched to a gene: 2. Germline V lookup: CDR1 SGHRS, CDR2 YFSETQ. The CDR3 length is 16 residues. The CDR3 DNA reads TGCGCCAGCAGCTTGGCCGGGACTAGCGGCACCGGGGAGCTGTTTTTT. This gives the protein CASSLAGTSGTGELFF.

The chain recombines TRBV5-1 with TRBJ2-1; no firm D call. Trimming removed 2 bases from V and 4 bases from J, with 16 bases in between. The CDR3 is 16 residues long. Germline V gene sequence: CDR1 SGHRS, CDR2 YFSETQ. CDR3 sequence reads: CASSFLGLTSYNEQFF. The DNA for the CDR3 is TGCGCCAGCAGCTTTTTGGGCCTCACCTCTTACAATGAGCAGTTCTTC.

V gene TRBV3-1 (or the pseudogene TRBV3-2) combines with J gene TRBJ2-1, with 14 bases fitting TRBD2. The CDR3 totals 20 residues. Germline V gives CDR1 LGHDT, CDR2 YNNKEL (reference sequence). The V and J ends lost 0 bases and 0 bases, in that order; junction bases with no gene match: 7. The CDR3 loop reads CASSQEVRTSGGSSYNEQFF. CDR3 coding DNA: TGTGCCAGCAGCCAAGAAGTAAGGACTAGCGGGGGGAGCTCCTACAATGAGCAGTTCTTC.

In this sample, this clone turned up once. This chain joins TRBV27 and TRBJ1-3, with D maybe TRBD1 (6 bases). The germline CDR1 and CDR2 sequences are MNHEY and SMNVEV (reference sequence). Trimming pared 5 bases from V and 0 bases from J, leaving 14 bases between. This CDR3 spans 16 amino acids. This CDR3 is CASSAIRGLSGNTIYF. The CDR3 DNA reads TGTGCCAGCAGTGCCATCAGGGGCCTCTCTGGAAACACCATATATTTT.

CDR3 region: CAWDPQANTEAFF. The DNA for the CDR3 is TGTGCCTGGGACCCACAGGCGAACACTGAAGCTTTCTTT. This rearrangement joins TRBV30 to TRBJ1-1; D is possibly TRBD1 (5 bases). Germline V lookup: CDR1 GTSNPN, CDR2 SVGIG (reference sequence). V was cut by 5 bases and J by 1 base, with 11 bases left in between. This CDR3 is built from 13 residues.

This clone is a singleton in its sample. The chain carries TRBV28 and TRBJ1-6; a possible D gene is TRBD1 (6 bases). V lost 7 bases and J 5 bases, leaving 15 bases between the germline ends. CDR3 size: 15 residues. Germline V gene data show CDR1 as MDHEN and CDR2 as SYDVKM. The CDR3: CASIGGGQDNSPLHF. The DNA for the CDR3 is TGTGCCAGCATCGGGGGGGGCCAGGATAATTCACCCCTCCACTTT.